This T cell receptor beta chain was sequenced during a study of Ad26.COV2.S vaccination and SARS-CoV-2 variants. V lost 2 bases and J lost 0, with 7 bases in between. The CDR3 totals 14 residues. Per germline, CDR1 MNHEY and CDR2 SMNVEV (reference sequence). Findings and caveats of the study: Participants given vaccine showed non-spike TCR breadth similar to that of placebo recipients.

Treatment given: around 19 received Ad26.COV2.S at low or high dose, single or two shots; 5 received placebo; per-sample allocation not given. Sample collection was performed on day 63 after the first vaccine or placebo injection. Participants' vaccine, an Ad26 vector, delivered Wuhan-strain SARS-CoV-2 spike. The assay was immunoSEQ multiplex PCR, and TCRdb's table has in-frame clones only and misses some. In the table there are 350,000 to 500,000 clones, about nine tenths of which are singletons. Note on this clone: Its antigen is currently unknown.

The chain recombines TRBV27 with TRBJ1-2; TRBD1 is a possible D gene (5 bases). The sequencing here drew on peripheral blood, taken in a trial of Ad26.COV2.S vaccine versus placebo. This clonotype originated in a person aged 18-60 years who received the Ad26.COV2.S COVID-19 vaccine or a placebo. The CDR3 DNA reads as TGTGCCAGCAGTTTACAGGGCACTAACTATGGCTACACCTTC. Translation gives CASSLQGTNYGYTF.